This T cell receptor (beta chain) was observed in a study of PD-1 blockade in mismatch repair-deficient tumors listed by TCRdb under 2017. Notes on the research overall: Between late 2013 and September 2016, the trial enrolled around 86 consecutive patients with over 10 mismatch repair-deficient cancer types, every one of whom had been previously treated and was progressing. Tumor-associated T cell clones were tracked in the peripheral blood of patients responding to PD-1 blockade by deep sequencing of TCR CDR3 regions. The research as a whole found: Tumor-resident clones, often undetectable in blood before treatment, expanded rapidly after pembrolizumab and then contracted, generally before radiologic responses.

The library was generated by the immunoSEQ multiplex PCR assay. What TCRdb holds here is the immuneACCESS table cut down to in-frame rearrangements. Part of the clones is not present; checked against another copy, under half of the missing clones reflect an unresolved V gene, and the others are unexplained. Within this sample are roughly 49,000 clones, with 65% to 80% of them counted one time only. In total, the top ten clones hold 2.5% to 4% of the sample. The CDR3 sequence holds 17 residues, the cysteine and phenylalanine included. Only the CDR3 portion is preserved as DNA: 51 bases, with reading frame beginning at the first base. The germline V gene encodes CDR1 LNHNV and CDR2 YYDKDF (reference sequence). Trimming leaves V shorter by 1 base and J shorter by 6 bases, with the junction holding 8 bases beyond the gene matches. The meaning of the sample's time point label: peripheral blood before pembrolizumab. Mismatch repair deficiency in every enrolled patient was established by polymerase chain reaction or immunohistochemistry. Three patients who responded to pembrolizumab therapy underwent TCR sequencing. The phase II trial prospectively evaluated PD-1 blockade with pembrolizumab in advanced mismatch repair-deficient cancers, independent of tissue of origin. Serial peripheral blood T cell samples were collected before and at multiple times after starting PD-1 blockade. Blood sampling time points were reported as weeks after the first dose of pembrolizumab.

A remark on this clone: No cognate antigen has been identified for it. Nothing much larger sits one base from this clone, and base qualities are not available.

This TCR was sampled from an adult with mismatch repair-deficient cancer. Rearrangement joined TRBV15 to TRBJ2-7; 14 middle bases align to TRBD2. The sequences come from PBMCs, collected before pembrolizumab treatment. The encoded CDR3 is CATSRAGGTSGSVEQYF. In nucleotide form, the sequence is TGTGCCACCAGCAGAGCAGGAGGGACTAGCGGGAGTGTCGAGCAGTACTTC.